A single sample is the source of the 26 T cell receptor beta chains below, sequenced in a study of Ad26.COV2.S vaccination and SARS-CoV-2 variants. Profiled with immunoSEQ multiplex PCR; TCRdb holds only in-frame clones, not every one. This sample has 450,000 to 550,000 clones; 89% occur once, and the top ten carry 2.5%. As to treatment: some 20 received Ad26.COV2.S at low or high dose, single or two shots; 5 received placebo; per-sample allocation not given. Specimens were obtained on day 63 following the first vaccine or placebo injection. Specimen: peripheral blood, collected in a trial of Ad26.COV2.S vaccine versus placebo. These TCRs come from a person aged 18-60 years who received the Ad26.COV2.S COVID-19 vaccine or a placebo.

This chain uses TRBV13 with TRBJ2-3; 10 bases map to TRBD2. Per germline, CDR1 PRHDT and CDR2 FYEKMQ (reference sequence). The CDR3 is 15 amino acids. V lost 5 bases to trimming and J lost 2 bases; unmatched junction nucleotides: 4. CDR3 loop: CASSPTSGYTDTQYF. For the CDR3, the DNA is TGTGCCAGCAGCCCGACTAGCGGGTACACAGATACGCAGTATTTT.

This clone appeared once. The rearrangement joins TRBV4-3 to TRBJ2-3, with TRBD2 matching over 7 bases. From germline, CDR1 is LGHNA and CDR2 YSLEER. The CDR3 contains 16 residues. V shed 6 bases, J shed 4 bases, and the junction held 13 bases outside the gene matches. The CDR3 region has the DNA TGCGCCAGCAGACCAAGATTCTGGGGAGGGGCAGATACGCAGTATTTT. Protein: CASRPRFWGGADTQYF.

CDR3 protein: CASSPWAGRNEQFF. The CDR3, as DNA: TGTGCCAGCTCACCCTGGGCGGGGAGGAATGAGCAGTTCTTC. This chain joins TRBV18 and TRBJ2-1, with D tentatively TRBD2 (6 bases). From germline, CDR1 is KGHSH and CDR2 LQKENI. The CDR3 is made up of 14 amino acids. Trimming removed 3 bases from V and 7 bases from J, with 13 bases in between.

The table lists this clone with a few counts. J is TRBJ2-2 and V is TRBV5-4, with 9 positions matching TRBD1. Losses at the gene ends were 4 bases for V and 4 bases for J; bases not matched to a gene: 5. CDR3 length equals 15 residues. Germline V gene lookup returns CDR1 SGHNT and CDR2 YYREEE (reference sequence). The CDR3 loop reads CASSPRDRATGELFF. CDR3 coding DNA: TGTGCCAGCAGCCCTAGGGACAGGGCCACCGGGGAGCTGTTTTTT.

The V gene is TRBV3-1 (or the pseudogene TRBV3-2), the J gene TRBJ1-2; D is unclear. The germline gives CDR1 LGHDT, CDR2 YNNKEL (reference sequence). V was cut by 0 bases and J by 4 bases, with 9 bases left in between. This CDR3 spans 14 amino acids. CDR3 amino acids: CASSQDAARYGYTF. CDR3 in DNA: TGTGCCAGCAGCCAAGACGCGGCCCGCTATGGCTACACCTTC.

Here the CDR3 DNA reads TGTGCCAGCAGTGAGGGTAGCAGGAGCTCCTACAATGAGCAGTTCTTC. Amino acid sequence: CASSEGSRSSYNEQFF. The J gene is TRBJ2-1, the V gene TRBV2, with D hard to call. V shed 3 bases and J shed 0 bases, with 12 bases lying between them. The CDR3 runs to 16 residues. Germline V gives CDR1 SNHLY, CDR2 FYNNEI. Variable domain in full (rest from reference TRBV2 and TRBJ2-1): EPEVTQTPSHQVTQMGQEVILRCVPISNHLYFYWYRQILGQKVEFLVSFYNNEISEKSEIFDDQFSVERPDGSNFTLKIRSTKLEDSAMYFCASSEGSRSSYNEQFFGPGTRLTVL.

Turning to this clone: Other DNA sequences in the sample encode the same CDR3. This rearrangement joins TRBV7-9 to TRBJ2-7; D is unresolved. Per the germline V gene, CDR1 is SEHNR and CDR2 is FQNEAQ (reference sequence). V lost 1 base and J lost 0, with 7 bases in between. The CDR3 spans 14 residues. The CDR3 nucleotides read TGTGCCAGCAGCTTAGGGGCCGGCTCCTACGAGCAGTACGTC. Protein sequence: CASSLGAGSYEQYV.

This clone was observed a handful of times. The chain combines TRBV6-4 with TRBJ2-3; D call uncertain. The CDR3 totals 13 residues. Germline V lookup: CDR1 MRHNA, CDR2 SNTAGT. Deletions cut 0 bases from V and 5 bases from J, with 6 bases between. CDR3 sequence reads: CASSDSERDTQYF. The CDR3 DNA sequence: TGTGCCAGCAGTGACTCAGAGAGAGATACGCAGTATTTT.

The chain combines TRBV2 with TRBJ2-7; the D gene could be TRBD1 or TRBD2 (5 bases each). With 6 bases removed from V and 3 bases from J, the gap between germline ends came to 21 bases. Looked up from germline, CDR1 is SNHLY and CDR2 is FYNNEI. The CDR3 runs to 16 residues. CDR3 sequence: CASRSPLGVGFYEQYV. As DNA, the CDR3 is TGTGCCAGCAGGTCTCCTCTGGGGGTTGGGTTCTACGAGCAGTACGTC.

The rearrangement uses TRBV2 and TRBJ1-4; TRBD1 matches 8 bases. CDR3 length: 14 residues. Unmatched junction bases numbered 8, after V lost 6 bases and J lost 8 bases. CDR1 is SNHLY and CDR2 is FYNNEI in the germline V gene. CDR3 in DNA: TGTGCCAGCAGCTCGACAGGGGAAGACGAAAAACTGTTTTTT. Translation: CASSSTGEDEKLFF.

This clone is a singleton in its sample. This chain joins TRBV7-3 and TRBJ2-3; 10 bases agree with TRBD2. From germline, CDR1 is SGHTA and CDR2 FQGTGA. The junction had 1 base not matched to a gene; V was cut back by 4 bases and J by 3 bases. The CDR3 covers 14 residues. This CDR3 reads CASSSGLATDTQYF. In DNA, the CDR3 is TGTGCCAGCAGCTCGGGACTAGCGACAGATACGCAGTATTTT.

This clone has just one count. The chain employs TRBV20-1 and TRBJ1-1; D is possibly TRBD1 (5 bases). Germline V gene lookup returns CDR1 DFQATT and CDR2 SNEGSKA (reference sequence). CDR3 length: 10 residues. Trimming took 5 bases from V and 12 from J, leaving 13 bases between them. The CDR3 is CSAGVRVTFF. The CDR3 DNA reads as TGCAGTGCTGGGGTCAGGGTAACTTTCTTT.

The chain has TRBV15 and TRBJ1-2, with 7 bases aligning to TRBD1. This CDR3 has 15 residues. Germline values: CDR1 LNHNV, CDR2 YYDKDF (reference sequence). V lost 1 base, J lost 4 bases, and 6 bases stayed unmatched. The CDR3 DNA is TGTGCCACCAGCAGAGGGGCAGGGGGGTCCTATGGCTACACCTTC. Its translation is CATSRGAGGSYGYTF. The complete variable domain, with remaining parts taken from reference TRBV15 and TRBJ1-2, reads DAMVIQNPRYQVTQFGKPVTLSCSQTLNHNVMYWYQQKSSQAPKLLFHYYDKDFNNEADTPDNFQSRRPNTSFCFLDIRSPGLGDTAMYLCATSRGAGGSYGYTFGSGTRLTVV.

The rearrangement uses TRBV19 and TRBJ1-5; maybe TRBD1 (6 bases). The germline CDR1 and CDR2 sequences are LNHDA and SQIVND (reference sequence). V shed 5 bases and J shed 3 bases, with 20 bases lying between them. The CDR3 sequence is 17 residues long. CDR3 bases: TGTGCCAGTAGTCAACCTCCTCGGGACACGTTCAATCAGCCCCAGCATTTT. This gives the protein CASSQPPRDTFNQPQHF.

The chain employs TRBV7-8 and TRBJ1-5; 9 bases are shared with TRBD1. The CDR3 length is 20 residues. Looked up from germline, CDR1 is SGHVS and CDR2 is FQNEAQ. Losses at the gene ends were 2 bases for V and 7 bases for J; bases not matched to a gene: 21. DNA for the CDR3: TGTGCCAGCAGCTTATTGGCTCGGCCAGCGCCGGACAGGGGACGACAGCCCCAGCATTTT. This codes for CASSLLARPAPDRGRQPQHF.

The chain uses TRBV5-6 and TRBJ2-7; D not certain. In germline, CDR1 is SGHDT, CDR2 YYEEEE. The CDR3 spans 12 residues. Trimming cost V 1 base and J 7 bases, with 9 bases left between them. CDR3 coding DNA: TGTGCCAGCAGCTTGACTACTGGGGAGCAGTACTTC. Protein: CASSLTTGEQYF.

Here the CDR3 reads CASSGWGWEGSKEQYF. The DNA for the CDR3 is TGTGCCAGCAGTGGTTGGGGGTGGGAGGGTTCGAAAGAGCAGTACTTC. V is TRBV5-4 and J is TRBJ2-7; 7 bases line up with TRBD2. The germline CDR1 and CDR2 sequences are SGHNT and YYREEE (reference sequence). The CDR3 sequence is 16 residues long. J gave up 7 bases and V 5 bases, and 18 bases lay outside the gene matches.

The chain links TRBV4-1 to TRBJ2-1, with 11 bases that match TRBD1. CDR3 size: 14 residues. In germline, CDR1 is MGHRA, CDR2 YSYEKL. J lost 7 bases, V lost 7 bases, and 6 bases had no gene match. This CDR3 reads CASTDRGRANEQFF. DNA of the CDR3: TGCGCCAGCACGGACAGGGGGCGCGCAAATGAGCAGTTCTTC.

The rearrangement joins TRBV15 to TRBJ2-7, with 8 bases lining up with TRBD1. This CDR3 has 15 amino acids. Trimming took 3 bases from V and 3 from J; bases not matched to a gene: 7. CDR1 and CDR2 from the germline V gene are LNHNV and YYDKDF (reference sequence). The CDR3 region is CATSRSTGTGYEQYF. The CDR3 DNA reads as TGTGCCACCAGCAGGTCTACCGGGACAGGCTACGAGCAGTACTTC.

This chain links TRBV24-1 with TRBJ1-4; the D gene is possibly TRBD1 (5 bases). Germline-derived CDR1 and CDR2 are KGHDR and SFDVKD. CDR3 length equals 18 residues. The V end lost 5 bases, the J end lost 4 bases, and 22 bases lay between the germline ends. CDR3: CATSGRDDHSGDNEKLFF. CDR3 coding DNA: TGTGCCACCAGTGGCCGGGACGATCATTCAGGAGATAATGAAAAACTGTTTTTT.

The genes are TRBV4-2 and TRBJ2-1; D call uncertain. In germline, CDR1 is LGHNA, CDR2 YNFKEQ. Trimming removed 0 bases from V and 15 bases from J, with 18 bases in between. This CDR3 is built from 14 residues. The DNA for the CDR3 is TGTGCCAGCAGCCAAGATACTGGAACCTCAACGGGGTTCTTC. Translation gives CASSQDTGTSTGFF.

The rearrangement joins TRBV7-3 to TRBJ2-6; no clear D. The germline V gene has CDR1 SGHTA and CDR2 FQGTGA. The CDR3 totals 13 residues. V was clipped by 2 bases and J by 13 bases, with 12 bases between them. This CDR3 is CASSLAPREVLTF. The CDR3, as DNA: TGTGCCAGCAGCTTAGCTCCTAGGGAAGTCCTGACTTTC.

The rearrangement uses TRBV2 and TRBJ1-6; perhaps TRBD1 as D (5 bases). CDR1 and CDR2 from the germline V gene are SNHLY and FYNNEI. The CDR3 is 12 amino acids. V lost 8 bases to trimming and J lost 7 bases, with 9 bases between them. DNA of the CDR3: TGTGCCAGCCAGGGAGAAAATTCACCCCTCCACTTT. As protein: CASQGENSPLHF. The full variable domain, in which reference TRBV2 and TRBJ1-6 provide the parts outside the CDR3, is EPEVTQTPSHQVTQMGQEVILRCVPISNHLYFYWYRQILGQKVEFLVSFYNNEISEKSEIFDDQFSVERPDGSNFTLKIRSTKLEDSAMYFCASQGENSPLHFGNGTRLTVT.

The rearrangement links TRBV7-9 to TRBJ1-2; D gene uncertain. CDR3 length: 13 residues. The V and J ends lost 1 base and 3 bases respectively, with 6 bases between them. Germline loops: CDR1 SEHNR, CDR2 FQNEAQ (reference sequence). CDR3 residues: CASSLGADYGYTF. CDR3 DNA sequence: TGTGCCAGCAGCTTAGGAGCAGACTATGGCTACACCTTC.

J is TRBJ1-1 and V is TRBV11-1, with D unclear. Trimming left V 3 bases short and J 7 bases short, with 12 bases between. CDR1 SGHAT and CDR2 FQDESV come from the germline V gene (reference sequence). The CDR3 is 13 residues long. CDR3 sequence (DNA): TGTGCCAGCAGCTTGCCCTCCGGGCTTGAAGCTTTCTTT. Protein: CASSLPSGLEAFF.

The CDR3 protein is CSVVAGPSGNTIYF. The CDR3 coding sequence is TGCAGCGTTGTCGCAGGGCCCTCTGGAAACACCATATATTTT. The chain uses TRBV29-1 and TRBJ1-3; TRBD1 might be the D (5 bases). CDR1 SQVTM and CDR2 ANQGSEA come from the germline V gene. Trimming stripped 4 bases from V and 0 bases from J, with 10 bases between. The CDR3 has 14 amino acids.